This T cell receptor beta chain was sequenced during a study of blood T cell repertoires in COVID-19. V lost 3 bases and J lost 11; bases outside the gene matches: 13. This CDR3 spans 15 amino acids. Looked up from germline, CDR1 is DFQATT and CDR2 is SNEGSKA (reference sequence). Repertoires were generated with immunoSEQ multiplex PCR, while TCRdb's copy carries only in-frame clones and drops some. The table lists tens of thousands of clones, 82% of them singletons. This chain connects TRBV20-1 to TRBJ2-3, with 11 bases that match TRBD2. This TCR came from a human donor in a cohort sampled during active COVID-19. Material: peripheral blood. The CDR3 sequence is CSASSSGGPSGRQYF. As DNA, the CDR3 is TGCAGTGCTAGTTCTAGCGGGGGGCCCTCAGGGAGGCAGTATTTT.